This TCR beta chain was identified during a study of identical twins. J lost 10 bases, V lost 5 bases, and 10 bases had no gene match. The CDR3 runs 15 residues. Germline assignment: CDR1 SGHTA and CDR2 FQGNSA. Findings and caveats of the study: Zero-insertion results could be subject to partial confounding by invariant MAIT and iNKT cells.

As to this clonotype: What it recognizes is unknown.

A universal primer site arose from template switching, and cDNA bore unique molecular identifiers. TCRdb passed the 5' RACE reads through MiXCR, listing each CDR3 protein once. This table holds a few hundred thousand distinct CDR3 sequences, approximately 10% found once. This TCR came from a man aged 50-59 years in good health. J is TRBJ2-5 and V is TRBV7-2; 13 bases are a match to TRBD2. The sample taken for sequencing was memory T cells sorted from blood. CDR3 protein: CASSTGLAGYDLQYF. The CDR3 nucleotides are TGTGCCAGCAGCACGGGACTAGCGGGGTATGATCTCCAGTACTTC.